This entry features one T cell receptor (beta chain) sequence. The antigen remains unidentified. This sample is drawn from a study of naive and memory T cell subsets. Four subsets defined by CD45RA and CD27 were sorted after CD3, CD4, CD8 and live/dead staining. Trimming at V came to 3 bases and at J to 8 bases, leaving 4 bases not matched to a gene. This CDR3 is 13 amino acids long. The germline gives CDR1 SQVTM, CDR2 ANQGSEA. The study's findings and limits: Possibly reflecting memory cells re-expressing CD45RA, a few larger clonotypes occurred in naive repertoires, especially CD8. TCR abundance followed a power law differing between naive and memory subsets.

An equimolar mix of two oligonucleotides served as the beta constant-region primer for TRBC1 and TRBC2. The ligated cDNA underwent four PCR rounds using SP2 and nested alpha and beta constant-region primers. TCRdb fed the UMI-ligation and nested PCR reads into MiXCR, producing one record per CDR3 protein. Found here are tens of thousands of distinct CDR3 sequences, roughly 9.2% of them singletons; the top ten hold 1.2%. This sequence originates from a human donor in good health. Sequencing was done on a sample of naive CD8+ T cells from blood. This chain joins TRBV29-1 and TRBJ2-1, with 10 bases fitting TRBD2. CDR3 in DNA: TGCAGCGTTGACAGCGGGAGGGCTTATGAGCAGTTCTTC. As protein: CSVDSGRAYEQFF.